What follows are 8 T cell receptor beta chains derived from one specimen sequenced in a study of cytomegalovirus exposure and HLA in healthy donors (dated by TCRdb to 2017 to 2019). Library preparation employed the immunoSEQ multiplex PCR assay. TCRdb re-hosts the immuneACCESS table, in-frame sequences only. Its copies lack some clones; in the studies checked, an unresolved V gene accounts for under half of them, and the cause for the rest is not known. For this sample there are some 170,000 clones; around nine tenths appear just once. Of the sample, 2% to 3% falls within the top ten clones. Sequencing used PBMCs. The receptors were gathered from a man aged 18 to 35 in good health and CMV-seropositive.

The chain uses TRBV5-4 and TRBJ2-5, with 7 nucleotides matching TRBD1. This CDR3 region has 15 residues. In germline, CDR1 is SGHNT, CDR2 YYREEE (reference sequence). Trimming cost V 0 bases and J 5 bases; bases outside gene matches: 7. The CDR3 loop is CASSLVAGGGETQYF. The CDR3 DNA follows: TGTGCCAGCAGCTTGGTGGCAGGGGGTGGCGAGACCCAGTACTTC.

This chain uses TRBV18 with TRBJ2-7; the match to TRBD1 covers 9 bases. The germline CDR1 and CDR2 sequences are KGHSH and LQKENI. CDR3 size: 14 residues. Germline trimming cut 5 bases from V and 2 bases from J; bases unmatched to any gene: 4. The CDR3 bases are TGTGCCAGCTCAAAACAGGGGGCTCCCTACGAGCAGTACTTC. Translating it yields CASSKQGAPYEQYF.

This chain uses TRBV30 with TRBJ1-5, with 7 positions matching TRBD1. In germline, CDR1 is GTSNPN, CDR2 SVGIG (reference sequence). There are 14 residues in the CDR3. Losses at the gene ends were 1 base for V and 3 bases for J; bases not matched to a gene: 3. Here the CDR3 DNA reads TGTGCCTGGAGTGGGGGACAGCTCAATCAGCCCCAGCATTTT. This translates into CAWSGGQLNQPQHF.

The CDR3 sequence: CASSLSGEGRAFF. The CDR3 coding sequence is TGCGCCAGCAGCCTGTCCGGGGAGGGGCGTGCTTTCTTT. This chain links TRBV5-1 with TRBJ1-1, with D tentatively TRBD1 (5 bases). Trimming left V 4 bases short and J 11 bases short, with 18 bases between. In germline, CDR1 is SGHRS, CDR2 YFSETQ. The CDR3 is made up of 13 amino acids.

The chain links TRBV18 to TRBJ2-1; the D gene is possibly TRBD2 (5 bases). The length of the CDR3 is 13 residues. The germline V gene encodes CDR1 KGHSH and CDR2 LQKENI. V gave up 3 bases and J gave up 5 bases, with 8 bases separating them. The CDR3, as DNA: TGTGCCAGCTCACCGTTCGGGAACAATGAGCAGTTCTTC. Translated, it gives CASSPFGNNEQFF.

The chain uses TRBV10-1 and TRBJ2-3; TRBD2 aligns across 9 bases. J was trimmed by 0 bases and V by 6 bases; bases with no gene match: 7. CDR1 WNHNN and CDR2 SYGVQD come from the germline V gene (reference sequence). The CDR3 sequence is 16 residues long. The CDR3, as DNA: TGCGCCAGCAGCCATCGGACTAGCGAGAGCACAGATACGCAGTATTTT. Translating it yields CASSHRTSESTDTQYF.

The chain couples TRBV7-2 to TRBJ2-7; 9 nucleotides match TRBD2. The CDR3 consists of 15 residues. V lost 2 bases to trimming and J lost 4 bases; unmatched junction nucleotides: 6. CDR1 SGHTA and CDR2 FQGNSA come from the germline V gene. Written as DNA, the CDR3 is TGTGCCAGCAGCTTAATGCGGGGGGGGACTTACGAGCAGTACTTC. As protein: CASSLMRGGTYEQYF.

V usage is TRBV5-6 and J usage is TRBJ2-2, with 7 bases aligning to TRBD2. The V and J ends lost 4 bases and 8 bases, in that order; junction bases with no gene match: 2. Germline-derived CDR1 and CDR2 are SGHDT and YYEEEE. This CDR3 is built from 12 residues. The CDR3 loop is CASSRGGGELFF. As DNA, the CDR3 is TGTGCCAGCAGCCGGGGAGGGGGGGAGCTGTTTTTT.